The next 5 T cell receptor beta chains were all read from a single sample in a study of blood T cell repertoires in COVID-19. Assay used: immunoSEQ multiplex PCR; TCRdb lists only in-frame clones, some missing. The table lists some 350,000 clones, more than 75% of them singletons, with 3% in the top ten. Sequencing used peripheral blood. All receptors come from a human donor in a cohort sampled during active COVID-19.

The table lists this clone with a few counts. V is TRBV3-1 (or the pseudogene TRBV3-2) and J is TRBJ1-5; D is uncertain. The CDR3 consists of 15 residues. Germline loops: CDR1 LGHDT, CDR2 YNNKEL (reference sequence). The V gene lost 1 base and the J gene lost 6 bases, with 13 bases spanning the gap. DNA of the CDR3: TGTGCCAGCAGCCAAGGGTCGAGGGCGTTTCAGCCCCAGCATTTT. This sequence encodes CASSQGSRAFQPQHF.

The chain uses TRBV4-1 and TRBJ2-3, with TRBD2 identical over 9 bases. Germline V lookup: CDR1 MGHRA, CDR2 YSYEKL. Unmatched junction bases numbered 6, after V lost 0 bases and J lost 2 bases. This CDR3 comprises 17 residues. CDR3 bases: TGCGCCAGCAGCCAAGATGGGCTAGCGGGACCCACAGATACGCAGTATTTT. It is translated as CASSQDGLAGPTDTQYF.

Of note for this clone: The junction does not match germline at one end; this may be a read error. Here the CDR3 reads CASSDRRGWGEKIF. The CDR3 DNA follows: TGTGCCAGCAGTGACCGTCGAGGTTGGGGGGAGAAGATCTTC. The rearrangement links TRBV7-2 to TRBJ1-2; possible D gene TRBD1, 5 bases. The CDR3 runs to 14 residues. The germline V gene encodes CDR1 SGHTA and CDR2 FQGNSA.

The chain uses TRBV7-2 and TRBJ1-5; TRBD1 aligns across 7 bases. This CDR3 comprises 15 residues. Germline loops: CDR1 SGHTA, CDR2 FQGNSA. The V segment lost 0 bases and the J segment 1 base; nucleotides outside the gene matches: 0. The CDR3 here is CASSLAQGSNQPQHF. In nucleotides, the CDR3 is TGTGCCAGCAGCTTAGCACAGGGGAGCAATCAGCCCCAGCATTTT.

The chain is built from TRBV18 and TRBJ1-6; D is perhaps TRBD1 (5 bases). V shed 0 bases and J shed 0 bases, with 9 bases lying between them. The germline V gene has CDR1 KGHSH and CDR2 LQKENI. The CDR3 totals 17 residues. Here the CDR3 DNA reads TGTGCCAGCTCACCACCCGGGGGAGGCTCCTATAATTCACCCCTCCACTTT. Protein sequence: CASSPPGGGSYNSPLHF.